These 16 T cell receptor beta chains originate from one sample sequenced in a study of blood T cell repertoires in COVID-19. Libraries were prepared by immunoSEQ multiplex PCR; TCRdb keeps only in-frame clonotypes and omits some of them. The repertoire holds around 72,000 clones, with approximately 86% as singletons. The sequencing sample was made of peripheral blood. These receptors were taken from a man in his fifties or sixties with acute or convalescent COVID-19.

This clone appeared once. The chain's CDR3 is CAISLGAGGYEQYF. The CDR3 nucleotides are TGTGCCATCAGCCTCGGGGCGGGGGGCTACGAGCAGTACTTC. The V call is TRBV10-3, the J call TRBJ2-7; 8 nucleotides line up with TRBD2. Trimming took 6 bases from V and 3 from J; bases not matched to a gene: 7. Per germline, CDR1 ENHRY and CDR2 SYGVKD. The CDR3 has 14 amino acids.

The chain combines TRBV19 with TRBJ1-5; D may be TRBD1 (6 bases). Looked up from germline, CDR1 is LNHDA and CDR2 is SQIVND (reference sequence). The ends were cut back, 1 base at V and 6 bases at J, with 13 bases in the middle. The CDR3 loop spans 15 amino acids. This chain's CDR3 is CASSIVRQGSQPQHF. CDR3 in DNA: TGTGCCAGTAGTATAGTTCGGCAGGGGAGTCAGCCCCAGCATTTT.

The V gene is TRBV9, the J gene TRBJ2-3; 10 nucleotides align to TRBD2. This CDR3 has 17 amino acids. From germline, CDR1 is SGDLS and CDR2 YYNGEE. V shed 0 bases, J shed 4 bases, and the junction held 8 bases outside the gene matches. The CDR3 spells CASSVGSGGAPADTQYF. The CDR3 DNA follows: TGTGCCAGCAGCGTAGGGAGCGGGGGGGCCCCCGCAGATACGCAGTATTTT.

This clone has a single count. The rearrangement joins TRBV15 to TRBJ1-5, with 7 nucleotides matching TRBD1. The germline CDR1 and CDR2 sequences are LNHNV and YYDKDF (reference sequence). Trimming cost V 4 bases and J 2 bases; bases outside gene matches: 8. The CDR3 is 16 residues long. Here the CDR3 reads CATSKIGQAGNQPQHF. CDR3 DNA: TGTGCCACCAGCAAGATAGGACAGGCGGGCAATCAGCCCCAGCATTTT.

The CDR3 DNA is TGCGCCAGCAGCAACACAGGGAACACTGAAGCTTTCTTT. It encodes CASSNTGNTEAFF. The chain links TRBV5-1 to TRBJ1-1; D perhaps matches TRBD1 (5 bases). There are 13 residues in the CDR3. V lost 4 bases and J lost 1, with 8 bases in between. Germline CDR1 and CDR2: SGHRS and YFSETQ.

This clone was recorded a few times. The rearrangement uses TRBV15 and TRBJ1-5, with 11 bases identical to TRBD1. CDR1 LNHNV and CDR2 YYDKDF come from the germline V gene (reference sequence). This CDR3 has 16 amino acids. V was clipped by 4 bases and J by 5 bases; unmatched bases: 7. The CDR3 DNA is TGTGCCACCAGCATTAAGGCGGGACAGGGGGATCAGCCCCAGCATTTT. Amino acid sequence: CATSIKAGQGDQPQHF.

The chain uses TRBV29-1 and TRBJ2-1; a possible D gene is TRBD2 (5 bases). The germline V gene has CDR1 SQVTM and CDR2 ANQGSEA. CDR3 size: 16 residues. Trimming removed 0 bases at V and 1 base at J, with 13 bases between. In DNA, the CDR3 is TGCAGCGTTGAAGATCGGGCGGGTAATTCCTACAATGAGCAGTTCTTC. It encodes CSVEDRAGNSYNEQFF.

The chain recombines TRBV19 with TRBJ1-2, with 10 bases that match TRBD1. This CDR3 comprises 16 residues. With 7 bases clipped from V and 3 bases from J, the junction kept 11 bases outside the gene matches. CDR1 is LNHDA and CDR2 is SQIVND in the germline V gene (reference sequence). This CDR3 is CASTPGDRGFDYGYTF. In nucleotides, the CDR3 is TGTGCCAGTACCCCCGGGGACAGGGGATTCGACTATGGCTACACCTTC.

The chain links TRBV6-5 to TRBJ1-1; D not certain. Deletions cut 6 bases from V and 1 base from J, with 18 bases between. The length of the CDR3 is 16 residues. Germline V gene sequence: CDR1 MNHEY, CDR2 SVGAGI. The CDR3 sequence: CASRYPGEASNTEAFF. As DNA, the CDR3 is TGTGCCAGCAGGTACCCCGGGGAGGCCTCGAACACTGAAGCTTTCTTT.

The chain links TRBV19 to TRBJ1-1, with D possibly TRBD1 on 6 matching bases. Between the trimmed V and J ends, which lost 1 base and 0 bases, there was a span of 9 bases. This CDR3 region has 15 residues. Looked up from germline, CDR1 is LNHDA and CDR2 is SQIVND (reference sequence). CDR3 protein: CASSIVGGLNTEAFF. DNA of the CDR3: TGTGCCAGTAGTATAGTTGGGGGCTTGAACACTGAAGCTTTCTTT.

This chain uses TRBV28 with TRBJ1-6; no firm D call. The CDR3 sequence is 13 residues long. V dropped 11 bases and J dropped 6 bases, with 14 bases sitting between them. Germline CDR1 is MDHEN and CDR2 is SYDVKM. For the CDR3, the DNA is TGTGCCGCCCGGCTCGGGAGTAATTCACCCCTCCACTTT. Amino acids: CAARLGSNSPLHF.

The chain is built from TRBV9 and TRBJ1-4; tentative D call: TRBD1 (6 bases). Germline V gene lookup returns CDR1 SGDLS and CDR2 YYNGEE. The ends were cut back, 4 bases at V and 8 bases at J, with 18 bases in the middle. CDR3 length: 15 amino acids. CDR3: CASSPGQTSGEKLFF. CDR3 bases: TGTGCCAGCAGCCCCGGACAGACTTCGGGAGAAAAACTGTTTTTT.

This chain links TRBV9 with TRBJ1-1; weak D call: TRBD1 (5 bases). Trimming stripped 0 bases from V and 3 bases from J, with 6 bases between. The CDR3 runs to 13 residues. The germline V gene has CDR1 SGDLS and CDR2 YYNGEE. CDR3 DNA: TGTGCCAGCAGCGTAGTAGGGGACACTGAAGCTTTCTTT. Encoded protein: CASSVVGDTEAFF.

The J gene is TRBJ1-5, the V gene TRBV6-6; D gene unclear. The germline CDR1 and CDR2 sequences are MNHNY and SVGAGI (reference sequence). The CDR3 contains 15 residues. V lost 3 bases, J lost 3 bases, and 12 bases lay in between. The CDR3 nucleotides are TGTGCCAGCAGTTATATCAGGTCCAACAATCAGCCCCAGCATTTT. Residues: CASSYIRSNNQPQHF.

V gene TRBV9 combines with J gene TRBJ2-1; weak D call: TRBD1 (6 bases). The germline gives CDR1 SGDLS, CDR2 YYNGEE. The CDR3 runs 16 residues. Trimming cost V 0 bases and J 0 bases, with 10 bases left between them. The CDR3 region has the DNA TGTGCCAGCAGCGTAGAGACAGGCCTCTCCTACAATGAGCAGTTCTTC. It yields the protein CASSVETGLSYNEQFF.

As DNA, the CDR3 is TGTGCCAGCAGCTTATTGGCGGGGCAAGGCTACACCTTC. It is translated as CASSLLAGQGYTF. The V call is TRBV7-8, the J call TRBJ1-2; D possibly corresponds to TRBD1 (5 bases). The CDR3 has 13 residues. Germline assignment: CDR1 SGHVS and CDR2 FQNEAQ. V was pared by 2 bases and J by 8 bases, with 12 bases between. The full variable domain, completed using reference TRBV7-8 and TRBJ1-2, is GAGVSQSPRYKVAKRGQDVALRCDPISGHVSLFWYQQALGQGPEFLTYFQNEAQLDKSGLPSDRFFAERPEGSVSTLKIQRTQQEDSAVYLCASSLLAGQGYTFGSGTRLTVV.